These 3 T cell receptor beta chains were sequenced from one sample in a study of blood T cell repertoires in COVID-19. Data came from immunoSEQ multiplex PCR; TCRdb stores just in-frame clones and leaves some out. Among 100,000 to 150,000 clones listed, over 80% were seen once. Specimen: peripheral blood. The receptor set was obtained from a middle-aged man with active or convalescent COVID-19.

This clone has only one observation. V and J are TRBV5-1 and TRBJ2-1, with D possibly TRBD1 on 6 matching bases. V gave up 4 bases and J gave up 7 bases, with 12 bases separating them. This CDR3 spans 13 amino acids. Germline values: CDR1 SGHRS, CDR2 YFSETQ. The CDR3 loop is CASSRSGVNEQFF. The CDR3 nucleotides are TGCGCCAGCAGCCGCTCAGGGGTTAATGAGCAGTTCTTC.

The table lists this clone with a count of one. DNA of the CDR3: TGTGCCAGCAGTGAAGCGTGGACAGGGAACGAGCAGTACTTC. Its translation is CASSEAWTGNEQYF. V is TRBV6-1 and J is TRBJ2-7, with 8 bases aligning to TRBD1. Trimming removed 0 bases from V and 5 bases from J; junction bases left unmatched: 3. The germline gives CDR1 MNHNS, CDR2 SASEGT. CDR3 length: 14 amino acids.

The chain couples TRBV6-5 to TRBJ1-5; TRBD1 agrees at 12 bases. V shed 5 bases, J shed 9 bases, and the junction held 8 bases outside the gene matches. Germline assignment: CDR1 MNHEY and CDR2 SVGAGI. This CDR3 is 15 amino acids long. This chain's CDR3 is CASSNPGTGGSPQHF. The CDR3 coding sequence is TGTGCCAGCAGTAACCCCGGGACAGGGGGCTCGCCCCAGCATTTT.